These 22 T cell receptor beta chains were all obtained from the same sample, sequenced in a study of preoperative IRX-2 immunotherapy in early breast cancer. Specified treatment: preoperative locoregional IRX-2 cytokine immunotherapy. Measured with immunoSEQ multiplex PCR; TCRdb has only the in-frame clones, and not every one. The sample lists approximately 28,000 clones, 82% occurring once. The sample here was taken from a patient treated with IRX-2 immunotherapy. The receptors here all came from a human donor with breast cancer.

This clone was counted once. The CDR3 sequence is CASSLNRAQETQYF. The DNA for the CDR3 is TGTGCCAGCAGCCTCAACAGGGCCCAAGAGACCCAGTACTTC. The V gene is TRBV11-3, the J gene TRBJ2-5, with D maybe TRBD1 (6 bases). This CDR3 region has 14 residues. The V gene lost 5 bases and the J gene lost 1 base, with 11 bases spanning the gap. Germline assignment: CDR1 SGHNT and CDR2 YENEEA.

The chain combines TRBV22-1 with TRBJ2-7. TRBV22-1 constitutes a pseudogene. The CDR3 consists of 13 residues. CDR3 bases: TGTGCCAGCAGTTTCACTTACACCTACGAGCAGTACTTC. Its protein is CASSFTYTYEQYF.

The chain employs TRBV6-8 and TRBJ2-3; possible D gene TRBD1, 6 bases. V shed 2 bases and J shed 0 bases, with 9 bases lying between them. Germline CDR1 and CDR2: MNHGY and SAAAGT. The CDR3 is 15 amino acids. The CDR3 bases are TGTGCCAGCAGTTACGGGACATCTAGCACAGATACGCAGTATTTT. Translation gives CASSYGTSSTDTQYF.

V and J are TRBV14 and TRBJ2-7; D uncertain. V was pared by 6 bases and J by 7 bases, with 13 bases between. This CDR3 is 12 amino acids long. Per germline, CDR1 SGHDN and CDR2 FVKESK. The CDR3 sequence is CASSLKRREQYF. As DNA, the CDR3 is TGTGCCAGCAGTCTGAAGCGTCGGGAGCAGTACTTC.

The gene calls are TRBV5-1 and TRBJ2-3; D unresolved. The CDR3 extends over 14 amino acids. The V end lost 2 bases, the J end lost 2 bases, and 9 bases lay between the germline ends. Germline values: CDR1 SGHRS, CDR2 YFSETQ. In DNA form, the CDR3 reads TGCGCCAGCAGCTTCTCGATTTACACAGATACGCAGTATTTT. It codes for CASSFSIYTDTQYF.

The CDR3 region has the DNA TGTGCCAGCAGCAAGCTACGGGAGAACACTGAAGCTTTCTTT. Its translation: CASSKLRENTEAFF. V and J are TRBV6-7 and TRBJ1-1; D is unclear. TRBV6-7 is an open reading frame whose function is uncertain. Trimming left V 6 bases short and J 1 base short, with 12 bases between. This CDR3 is 14 amino acids long.

This chain joins TRBV6-8 and TRBJ2-2; 10 bases are a match to TRBD2. This CDR3 has 16 residues. Per the germline V gene, CDR1 is MNHGY and CDR2 is SAAAGT. J was trimmed by 5 bases and V by 10 bases; bases with no gene match: 13. DNA for the CDR3: TGTGCCATCCGGGTGGTAGCGGGAGGAGGTACCGGGGAGCTGTTTTTT. Protein sequence: CAIRVVAGGGTGELFF.

The chain uses TRBV11-3 and TRBJ2-3, with a weak D call TRBD2 (7 bases). CDR3 length equals 17 residues. V was cut by 4 bases and J by 2 bases, with 19 bases left in between. The germline V gene has CDR1 SGHNT and CDR2 YENEEA. CDR3: CASSSLTRGAPTDTQYF. The DNA of the CDR3 is TGTGCCAGCAGCTCCCTTACACGGGGGGCCCCCACAGATACGCAGTATTTT.

V usage is TRBV28 and J usage is TRBJ1-5, with a weak D call TRBD1 (5 bases). Germline-derived CDR1 and CDR2 are MDHEN and SYDVKM. The V gene lost 6 bases and the J gene lost 5 bases, with 14 bases spanning the gap. The CDR3 has 14 amino acids. This CDR3 is CASSSTGAYQPQHF. CDR3 nucleotide sequence: TGTGCCAGCAGCTCAACAGGAGCTTATCAGCCCCAGCATTTT.

This sequence joins TRBV29-1 and TRBJ2-7; D unclear. The germline gives CDR1 SQVTM, CDR2 ANQGSEA. The CDR3 spans 12 residues. Trimming cost V 6 bases and J 7 bases, with 16 bases left between them. The CDR3 DNA follows: TGCAGCGTCGCCATATCCCCCCTGGAGCAGTACTTC. Amino acids: CSVAISPLEQYF.

The genes are TRBV19 and TRBJ1-2, with D tentatively TRBD1 (5 bases). The CDR3 covers 14 residues. V lost 4 bases, J lost 2 bases, and 11 bases lay in between. The V gene's germline CDR1 is LNHDA and CDR2 SQIVND (reference sequence). The CDR3 protein is CASSSQGFNYGYTF. CDR3 nucleotides: TGTGCCAGTAGTAGCCAGGGCTTCAACTATGGCTACACCTTC.

The chain recombines TRBV6-8 with TRBJ1-1; 7 nucleotides align to TRBD1. V lost 6 bases to trimming and J lost 5 bases; unmatched junction nucleotides: 12. CDR3 size: 15 residues. Germline V CDR1 and CDR2: MNHGY, SAAAGT. Here the CDR3 DNA reads TGTGCCAGCAGCGACGACGGGACAGAAAGGACTGAAGCTTTCTTT. Translating it yields CASSDDGTERTEAFF.

The chain uses TRBV29-1 and TRBJ1-1; possible D gene TRBD1, 5 bases. Germline V gene sequence: CDR1 SQVTM, CDR2 ANQGSEA. This CDR3 comprises 12 residues. V was clipped by 4 bases and J by 4 bases, with 10 bases between them. CDR3 amino acids: CSVGGGGTEAFF. The CDR3 DNA is TGCAGCGTTGGGGGGGGTGGCACTGAAGCTTTCTTT.

A word on this clone: The junction departs from germline at one end; a sequencing error may be responsible. This rearrangement joins TRBV15 to TRBJ2-3; tentatively, D is TRBD2 (7 bases). Germline V gene data show CDR1 as LNHNV and CDR2 as YYDKDF (reference sequence). This CDR3 contains 16 residues. The CDR3 spells CAISRADGGPTDTQYF. The CDR3 DNA is TGTGCCATCAGCAGAGCCGACGGGGGGCCTACAGATACGCAGTATTTT.

The CDR3 DNA follows: TGTGCCAGCAGCTACCAGTGGACACCGAGACAAGAGACCCAGTACTTC. It translates to CASSYQWTPRQETQYF. The J gene is TRBJ2-5, the V gene TRBV11-3; TRBD1 might be the D (5 bases). The germline V and J ends were trimmed by 4 bases and 2 bases, with 17 bases remaining between them. This CDR3 region has 16 residues. Germline assignment: CDR1 SGHNT and CDR2 YENEEA.

The chain joins TRBV18 to TRBJ1-3; TRBD1 aligns across 7 bases. The J segment lost 8 bases and the V segment lost 2 bases, leaving 6 bases of the junction unmatched. The CDR3 spans 14 residues. Per the germline V gene, CDR1 is KGHSH and CDR2 is LQKENI. This CDR3 is CASSPVTGRDTIYF. In nucleotides, the CDR3 is TGTGCCAGCTCACCAGTGACAGGGCGAGACACCATATATTTT.

The chain combines TRBV6-8 with TRBJ2-3; no reliable D call. Germline CDR1 reads MNHGY; CDR2 reads SAAAGT. The germline V and J ends were trimmed by 11 bases and 1 base, with 10 bases remaining between them. The CDR3 has 12 amino acids. The CDR3 sequence is CAVGEGTDTQYF. In DNA, the CDR3 is TGTGCCGTTGGAGAGGGCACAGATACGCAGTATTTT.

This chain joins TRBV5-1 and TRBJ1-1; no definite D call. The CDR3 has 14 residues. V was pared by 0 bases and J by 0 bases, with 6 bases between. From germline, CDR1 is SGHRS and CDR2 YFSETQ. CDR3 protein: CASSLGGMNTEAFF. The CDR3 DNA reads as TGCGCCAGCAGCTTGGGAGGGATGAACACTGAAGCTTTCTTT. Supplemented by reference TRBV5-1 and TRBJ1-1, the full variable domain reads KAGVTQTPRYLIKTRGQQVTLSCSPISGHRSVSWYQQTPGQGLQFLFEYFSETQRNKGNFPGRFSGRQFSNSRSEMNVSTLELGDSALYLCASSLGGMNTEAFFGQGTRLTVV.

This chain links TRBV7-7 with TRBJ2-3; 11 nucleotides line up with TRBD2. V lost 2 bases, J lost 7 bases, and 5 bases stayed unmatched. The CDR3 runs to 15 residues. Germline CDR1 and CDR2: SSHAT and FNYEAQ (reference sequence). As DNA, the CDR3 is TGTGCCAGCAGCTTAATCGGGACTAGCGGCTATACGCAGTATTTT. Encoded protein: CASSLIGTSGYTQYF.

This clone has a single count. The V and J genes are TRBV6-8 and TRBJ2-7, with D maybe TRBD2 (6 bases). This CDR3 comprises 14 residues. Germline values: CDR1 MNHGY, CDR2 SAAAGT. Trimming cost V 4 bases and J 8 bases, with 18 bases left between them. For the CDR3, the DNA is TGTGCCAGCAGTTCGCGGGACGGACCTACCAAGCAGTACTTC. The encoded protein is CASSSRDGPTKQYF.

The chain combines TRBV7-2 with TRBJ2-7; TRBD1 matches at 10 bases. The CDR3 runs 17 residues. Germline loops: CDR1 SGHTA, CDR2 FQGNSA. The ends lost 4 bases at V and 2 bases at J; junction bases unmatched: 11. CDR3 sequence: CASSYAWGTGVTYEQYF. The DNA for the CDR3 is TGTGCCAGCAGCTACGCGTGGGGGACAGGGGTGACCTACGAGCAGTACTTC. Complete variable domain (other parts from reference TRBV7-2 and TRBJ2-7): GAGVSQSPSNKVTEKGKDVELRCDPISGHTALYWYRQSLGQGLEFLIYFQGNSAPDKSGLPSDRFSAERTGGSVSTLTIQRTQQEDSAVYLCASSYAWGTGVTYEQYFGPGTRLTVT.

This clone was counted only a few times. This chain joins TRBV28 and TRBJ1-6; no firm D call. The CDR3 extends over 13 amino acids. The germline V and J ends were trimmed by 2 bases and 13 bases, with 12 bases remaining between them. Germline V gene lookup returns CDR1 MDHEN and CDR2 SYDVKM. CDR3 DNA sequence: TGTGCCAGCAGTTTACCCCAGGCGGGGCCCCTCCACTTT. Translating gives CASSLPQAGPLHF.